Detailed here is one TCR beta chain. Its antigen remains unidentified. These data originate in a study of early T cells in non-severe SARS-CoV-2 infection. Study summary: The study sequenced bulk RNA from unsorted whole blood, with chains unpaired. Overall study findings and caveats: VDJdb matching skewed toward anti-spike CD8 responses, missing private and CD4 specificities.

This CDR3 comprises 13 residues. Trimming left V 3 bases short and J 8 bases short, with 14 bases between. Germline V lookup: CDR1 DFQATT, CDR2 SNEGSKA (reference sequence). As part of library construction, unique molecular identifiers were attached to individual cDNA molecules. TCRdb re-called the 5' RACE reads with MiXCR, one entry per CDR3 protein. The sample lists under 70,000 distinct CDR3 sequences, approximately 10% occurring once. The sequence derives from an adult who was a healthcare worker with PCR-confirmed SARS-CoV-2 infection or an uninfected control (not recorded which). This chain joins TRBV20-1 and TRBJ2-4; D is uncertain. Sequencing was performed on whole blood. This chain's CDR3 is CSASPRSADIQYF. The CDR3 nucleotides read TGCAGTGCTAGCCCCAGGTCGGCGGACATTCAGTACTTC.